The present TCR beta chain was sequenced within a study of beta chain features in type 1 diabetes. General study results and limits: All four CD4+ subsets from Type 1 diabetes patients carried moderately but significantly shorter TCRB CDR3s.

A remark on this clone: The antigen remains unidentified.

V lost 0 bases to trimming and J lost 0 bases; unmatched junction nucleotides: 4. The CDR3 sequence is 17 residues long. Germline V gene sequence: CDR1 SGHRS, CDR2 YFSETQ. Expressed TCRB transcripts got sequenced, as all isolated RNA was reverse transcribed. Assay used: immunoSEQ multiplex PCR; TCRdb lists only in-frame clones, some missing. This table holds about 340,000 clones, around 9% found once. Sequenced material: central memory CD4+ T cells from blood. The TCR sequence derives from a man aged 25 to 40 with type 1 diabetes. The chain is built from TRBV5-1 and TRBJ2-1, with TRBD2 matching over 9 bases. The CDR3 loop reads CASSLASGGSSYNEQFF. DNA for the CDR3: TGCGCCAGCAGCTTGGCGAGCGGGGGGAGCTCCTACAATGAGCAGTTCTTC.